This T cell receptor (beta chain) is from a study of identical twins. Study-wide results and limits: Invariant MAIT and iNKT cells could partly confound zero-insertion analyses.

V lost 1 base, J lost 1 base, and 1 base stayed unmatched. The CDR3 has 15 amino acids. From germline, CDR1 is MGHRA and CDR2 YSYEKL. This clonotype occurred many times. Its antigen is not known. TCRdb reprocessed the 5' RACE reads via MiXCR and lists one record per CDR3 protein. This table holds 350,000 or so distinct CDR3 sequences, 12% found once. These data also featured in a second study, about yellow fever vaccine responses in identical twins.

Material: CD8+ T cells sorted from blood. The TCR sequence derives from a woman in her late teens or twenties in good health. The rearrangement joins TRBV4-1 to TRBJ2-7; 10 positions match TRBD2. CDR3 loop: CASSQASGSSYEQYF. The CDR3 bases are TGCGCCAGCAGCCAAGCTAGCGGGAGTTCCTACGAGCAGTACTTC.